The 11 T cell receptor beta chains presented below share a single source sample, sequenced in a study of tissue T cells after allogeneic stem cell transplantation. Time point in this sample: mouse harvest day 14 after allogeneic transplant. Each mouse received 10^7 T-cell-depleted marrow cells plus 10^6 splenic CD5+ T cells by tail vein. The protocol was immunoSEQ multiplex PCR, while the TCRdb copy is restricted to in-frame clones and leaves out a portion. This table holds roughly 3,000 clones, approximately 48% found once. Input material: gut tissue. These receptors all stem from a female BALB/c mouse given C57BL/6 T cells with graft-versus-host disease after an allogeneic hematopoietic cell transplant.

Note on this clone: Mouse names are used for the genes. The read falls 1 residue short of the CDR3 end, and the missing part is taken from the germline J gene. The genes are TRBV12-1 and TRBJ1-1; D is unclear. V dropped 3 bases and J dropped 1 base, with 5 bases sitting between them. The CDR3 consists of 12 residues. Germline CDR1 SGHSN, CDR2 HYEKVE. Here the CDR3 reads CASSAGNTEVFF. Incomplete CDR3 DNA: TGTGCCAGCTCTGCAGGGAACACAGAAGTCTTC.

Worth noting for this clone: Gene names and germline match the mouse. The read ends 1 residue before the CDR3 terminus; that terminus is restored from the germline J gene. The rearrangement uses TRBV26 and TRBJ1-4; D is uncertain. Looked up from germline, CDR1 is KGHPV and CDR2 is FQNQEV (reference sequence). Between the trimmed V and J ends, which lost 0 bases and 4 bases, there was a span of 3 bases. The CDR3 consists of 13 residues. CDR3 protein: CASSLSNNERLFF. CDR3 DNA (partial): TGTGCCAGCAGTCTGTCCAACAACGAAAGATTATTT. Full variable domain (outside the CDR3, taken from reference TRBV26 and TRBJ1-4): NSKVIQTPRYLVKGQGQKAKMRCIPEKGHPVVFWYQQNKNNEFKFLINFQNQEVLQQIDMTEKRFSAECPSNSPCSLEIQSSEAGDSALYLCASSLSNNERLFFGHGTKLSVL.

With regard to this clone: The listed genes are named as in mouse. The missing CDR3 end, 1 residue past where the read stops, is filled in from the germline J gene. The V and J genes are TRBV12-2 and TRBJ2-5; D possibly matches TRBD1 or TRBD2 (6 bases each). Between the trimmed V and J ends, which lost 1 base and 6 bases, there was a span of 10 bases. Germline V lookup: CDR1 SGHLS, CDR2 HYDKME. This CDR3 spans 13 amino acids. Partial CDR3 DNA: TGTGCCAGCTCTCTAGGGGGGAGGGACACCCAGTAC. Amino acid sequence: CASSLGGRDTQY. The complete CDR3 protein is CASSLGGRDTQYF. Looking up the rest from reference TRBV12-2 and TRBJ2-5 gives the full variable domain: NSGVVQSPRYIIKGKGERSILKCIPISGHLSVAWYQQTQGQELKFFIQHYDKMERDKGNLPSRFSVQQFDDYHSEMNMSALELEDSAVYFCASSLGGRDTQYFGPGTRLLVL.

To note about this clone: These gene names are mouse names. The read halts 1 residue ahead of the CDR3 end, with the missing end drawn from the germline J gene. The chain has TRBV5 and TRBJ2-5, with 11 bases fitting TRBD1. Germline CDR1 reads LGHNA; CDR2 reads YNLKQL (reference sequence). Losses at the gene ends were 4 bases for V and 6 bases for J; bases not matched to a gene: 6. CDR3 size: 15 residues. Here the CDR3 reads CASSLRTGGGDTQYF. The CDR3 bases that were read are TGTGCCAGCAGCCTCCGGACAGGGGGCGGGGACACCCAGTAC.

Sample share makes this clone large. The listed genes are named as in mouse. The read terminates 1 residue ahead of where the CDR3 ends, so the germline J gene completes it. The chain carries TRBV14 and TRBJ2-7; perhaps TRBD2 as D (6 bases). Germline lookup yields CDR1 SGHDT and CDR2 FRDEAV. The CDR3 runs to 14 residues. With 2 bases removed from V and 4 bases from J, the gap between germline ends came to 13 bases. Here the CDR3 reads CASSLSRDFYEQYF. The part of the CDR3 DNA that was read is TGTGCCAGCAGTTTGTCCCGGGACTTTTATGAACAGTAC.

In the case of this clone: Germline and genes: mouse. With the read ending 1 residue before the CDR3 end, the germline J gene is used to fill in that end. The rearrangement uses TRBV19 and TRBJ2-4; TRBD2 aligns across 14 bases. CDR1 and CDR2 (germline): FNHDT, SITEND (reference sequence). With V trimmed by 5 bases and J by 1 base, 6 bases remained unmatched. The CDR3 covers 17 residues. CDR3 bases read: TGTGCCAGCAGCTGGGACTGGGGGGGCGGCGGTCAAAACACCTTGTAC. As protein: CASSWDWGGGGQNTLY. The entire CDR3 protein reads CASSWDWGGGGQNTLYF.

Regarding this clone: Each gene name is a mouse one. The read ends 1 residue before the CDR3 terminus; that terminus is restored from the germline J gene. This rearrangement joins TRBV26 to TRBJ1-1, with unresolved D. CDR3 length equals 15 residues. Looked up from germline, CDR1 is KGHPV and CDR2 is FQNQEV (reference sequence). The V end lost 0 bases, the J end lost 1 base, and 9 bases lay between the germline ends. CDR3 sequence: CASSLSSGGNTEVFF. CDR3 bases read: TGTGCCAGCAGTCTGTCATCGGGAGGGAACACAGAAGTCTTC.

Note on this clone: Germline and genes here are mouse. CDR3 region: CASSLGWGGYAEQFF. CDR3 DNA, as far as it was read: TGTGCCAGCAGCTTAGGGTGGGGGGGCTATGCTGAGCAGTTC. This sequence joins TRBV3 and TRBJ2-1, with TRBD2 identical over 8 bases. The sequence runs out 1 residue before the end of the CDR3; the remainder is reconstructed from the germline J gene. V shed 1 base, J shed 3 bases, and the junction held 2 bases outside the gene matches. The CDR3 length is 15 residues. In germline, CDR1 is SNHLY, CDR2 FYNGKV (reference sequence). Based on the CDR3 plus reference TRBV3 and TRBJ2-1, the full variable domain is GPKVLQIPSHQIIDMGQMVTLNCDPVSNHLYFYWYKQILGQQMEFLVNFYNGKVMEKSKLFKDQFSVERPDGSYFTLKIQPTALEDSAVYFCASSLGWGGYAEQFFGPGTRLTVL.

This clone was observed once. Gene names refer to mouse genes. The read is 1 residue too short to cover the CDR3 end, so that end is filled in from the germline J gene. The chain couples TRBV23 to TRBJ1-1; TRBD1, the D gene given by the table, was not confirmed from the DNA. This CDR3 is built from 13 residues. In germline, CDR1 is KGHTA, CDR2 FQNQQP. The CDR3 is CSSSQDRNTEVFF. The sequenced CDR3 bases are TGCTCCAGCAGTCAAGACAGAAACACAGAAGTCTTC.

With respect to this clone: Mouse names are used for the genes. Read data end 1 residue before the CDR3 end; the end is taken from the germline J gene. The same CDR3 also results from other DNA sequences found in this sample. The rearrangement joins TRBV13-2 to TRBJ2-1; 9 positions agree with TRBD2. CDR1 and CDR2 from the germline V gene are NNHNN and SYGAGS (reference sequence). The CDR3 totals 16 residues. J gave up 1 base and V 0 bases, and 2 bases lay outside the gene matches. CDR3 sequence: CASGDAWGGNYAEQFF. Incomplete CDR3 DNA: TGTGCCAGCGGTGATGCATGGGGGGGCAACTATGCTGAGCAGTTC.

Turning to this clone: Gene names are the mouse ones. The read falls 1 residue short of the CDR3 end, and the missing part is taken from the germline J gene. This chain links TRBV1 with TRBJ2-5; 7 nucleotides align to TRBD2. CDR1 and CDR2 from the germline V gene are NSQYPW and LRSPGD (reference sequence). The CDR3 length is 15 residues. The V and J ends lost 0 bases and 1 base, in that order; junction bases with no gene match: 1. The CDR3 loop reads CTCSADGLDQDTQYF. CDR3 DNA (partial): TGCACCTGCAGTGCAGATGGACTGGACCAAGACACCCAGTAC.